One T cell receptor (beta chain) is described in this entry. Its antigen is still unknown. MiXCR, applied by TCRdb to the 5' RACE reads, yields one record per CDR3 protein. The sample carries hundreds of thousands of distinct CDR3 sequences, approximately 12% recorded once. This sample stems from a study of T cells after yellow fever vaccination. Findings and limits, study-wide: Though weaker, the secondary response peaked faster, on day 5 versus 15.

Specimen: PBMCs, collected on the day of the yellow fever booster vaccination. The receptor's source is a man aged 25 to 40 who received the YFV17D yellow fever vaccine.

The CDR3 DNA reads as TGCGCCAGCAGCTCCATCCTCGCAGATACGCAGTATTTT. Amino acid sequence: CASSSILADTQYF. V and J are TRBV5-1 and TRBJ2-3; no firm D call. The CDR3 has 13 residues. Germline V CDR1 and CDR2: SGHRS, YFSETQ. Trimming took off 3 bases at V and 4 bases at J, with 9 bases between the two ends.